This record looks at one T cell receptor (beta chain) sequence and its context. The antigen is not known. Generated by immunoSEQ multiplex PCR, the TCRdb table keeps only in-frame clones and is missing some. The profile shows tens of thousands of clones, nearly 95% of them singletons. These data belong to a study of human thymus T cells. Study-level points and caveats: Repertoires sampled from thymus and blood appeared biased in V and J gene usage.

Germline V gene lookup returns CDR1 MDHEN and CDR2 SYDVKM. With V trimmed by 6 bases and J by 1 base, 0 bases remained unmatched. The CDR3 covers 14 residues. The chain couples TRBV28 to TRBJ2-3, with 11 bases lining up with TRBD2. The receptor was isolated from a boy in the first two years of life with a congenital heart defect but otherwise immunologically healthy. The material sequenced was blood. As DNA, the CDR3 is TGTGCCAGCAGACTAGCGGGAGGCACAGATACGCAGTATTTT. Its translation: CASRLAGGTDTQYF.